One sample yielded the 3 T cell receptor beta chains listed below, sequenced in a study of blood T cell repertoires in COVID-19. The method was immunoSEQ multiplex PCR; TCRdb's version includes in-frame clones alone and lacks a portion of them. The data show about 100,000 clones, approximately 90% seen once. The specimen sequenced was peripheral blood. These receptors were taken from a woman aged 50 to 60 with COVID-19, enrolled during active disease.

V usage is TRBV3-1 (or the pseudogene TRBV3-2) and J usage is TRBJ2-3, with a tentative D call TRBD2 (6 bases). The CDR3 sequence is 13 residues long. V was shortened by 3 bases and J by 6 bases, with 10 bases between the two germline ends. Looked up from germline, CDR1 is LGHDT and CDR2 is YNNKEL (reference sequence). The CDR3 nucleotides read TGTGCCAGCAGCCAGTACCGGGGGGATACGCAGTATTTT. Translating gives CASSQYRGDTQYF.

The chain uses TRBV5-1 and TRBJ2-7; possibly TRBD1 for D (6 bases). CDR1 and CDR2 from the germline V gene are SGHRS and YFSETQ. Deletions cut 0 bases from V and 6 bases from J, with 13 bases between. CDR3 length equals 14 residues. CDR3 DNA: TGCGCCAGCAGCTTGGAACAGGGATTTGGCGAGCAGTACTTC. Amino acid sequence: CASSLEQGFGEQYF.

The CDR3 here is CASSIDQQSEKLFF. CDR3 in DNA: TGTGCCAGTAGTATAGATCAACAGTCAGAAAAACTGTTTTTT. This chain uses TRBV19 with TRBJ1-4; D gene uncertain. The V and J ends lost 0 bases and 8 bases respectively, with 10 bases between them. The CDR3 consists of 14 residues. The germline gives CDR1 LNHDA, CDR2 SQIVND (reference sequence). Using reference TRBV19 and TRBJ1-4 for the parts outside the CDR3, the full variable domain is DGGITQSPKYLFRKEGQNVTLSCEQNLNHDAMYWYRQDPGQGLRLIYYSQIVNDFQKGDIAEGYSVSREKKESFPLTVTSAQKNPTAFYLCASSIDQQSEKLFFGSGTQLSVL.